This entry lists 16 T cell receptor beta chains sequenced from one sample in a study of response to subunit inactivated influenza vaccine. One entry per CDR3 protein, called by TCRdb with MiXCR from the RT-PCR reads. In the table there are 550,000 to 800,000 distinct CDR3 sequences, roughly 13% of which are singletons. The sample was PBMCs from blood, taken roughly 15 days before vaccination. Receptors were obtained from a man aged 50 to 60 who received an inactivated influenza vaccine.

This clonotype was seen more than once but under ten times. The J gene is TRBJ1-1, the V gene TRBV3-1; 7 bases line up with TRBD1. Germline values: CDR1 LGHDT, CDR2 YNNKEL (reference sequence). V was pared by 1 base and J by 1 base, with 3 bases of the junction left unmatched. This CDR3 contains 15 residues. CDR3 DNA: TGTGCCAGCAGCCAAGCAGGGGGAGGGAACACTGAAGCTTTCTTT. Encoded protein: CASSQAGGGNTEAFF.

This clonotype was counted only a few times. V is TRBV15 and J is TRBJ2-7, with D uncertain. The CDR3 consists of 13 residues. Germline V gene sequence: CDR1 LNHNV, CDR2 YYDKDF (reference sequence). Trimming took 5 bases from V and 2 from J, leaving 10 bases between them. CDR3 region: CATSVSRAYEQYF. CDR3 bases: TGTGCCACCAGCGTTTCCCGGGCCTACGAGCAGTACTTC.

For this clonotype: Possible read error: a much larger clone is one base away. The rearrangement uses TRBV7-3 and TRBJ2-3; TRBD2 aligns across 9 bases. J gave up 3 bases and V 4 bases, and 8 bases lay outside the gene matches. The CDR3 contains 16 residues. Germline values: CDR1 SGHTA, CDR2 FQGTGA. The CDR3 sequence: CASSSGTSRLTDTQYF. CDR3 in DNA: TGTGCCAGCAGCTCTGGGACTAGCCGGTTAACAGATACGCAGTATTTT. Drawing the rest from reference TRBV7-3 and TRBJ2-3, the complete variable domain is GAGVSQTPSNKVTEKGKYVELRCDPISGHTALYWYRQSLGQGPEFLIYFQGTGAADDSGLPNDRFFAVRPEGSVSTLKIQRTERGDSAVYLCASSSGTSRLTDTQYFGPGTRLTVL.

The chain recombines TRBV18 with TRBJ2-1; D uncertain. There are 16 residues in the CDR3. Trimming took 0 bases from V and 5 from J, leaving 14 bases between them. Per the germline V gene, CDR1 is KGHSH and CDR2 is LQKENI. The CDR3 loop is CASSPPWPRIDNEQFF. The CDR3 coding sequence is TGTGCCAGCTCACCACCCTGGCCGAGGATCGACAATGAGCAGTTCTTC.

This clonotype turned up a few times. This CDR3 is CASSPDRANNEQFF. The CDR3, as DNA: TGTGCCAGCAGCCCGGACAGGGCAAACAATGAGCAGTTCTTC. The chain joins TRBV7-2 to TRBJ2-1; TRBD1 agrees at 8 bases. Germline loops: CDR1 SGHTA, CDR2 FQGNSA. The CDR3 has 14 residues. V shed 5 bases and J 5 bases; nucleotides not matched to a gene: 5. Using reference TRBV7-2 and TRBJ2-1 for the parts outside the CDR3, the full variable domain is GAGVSQSPSNKVTEKGKDVELRCDPISGHTALYWYRQSLGQGLEFLIYFQGNSAPDKSGLPSDRFSAERTGGSVSTLTIQRTQQEDSAVYLCASSPDRANNEQFFGPGTRLTVL.

This clonotype was counted a few times. Here the CDR3 DNA reads TGCAGTGCTACCGATATGGACAGGGGCAACTACGAGCAGTACTTC. Protein sequence: CSATDMDRGNYEQYF. This rearrangement joins TRBV20-1 to TRBJ2-7, with 9 bases fitting TRBD1. Germline V lookup: CDR1 DFQATT, CDR2 SNEGSKA (reference sequence). CDR3 size: 15 residues. The V and J ends lost 4 bases and 3 bases, in that order; junction bases with no gene match: 10.

This rearrangement joins TRBV10-3 to TRBJ2-7; D remains unclear. The germline V gene encodes CDR1 ENHRY and CDR2 SYGVKD. The CDR3 has 13 residues. V gave up 2 bases and J gave up 1 base, with 6 bases separating them. The CDR3 is CAISETVSYEQYF. The CDR3 DNA sequence: TGTGCCATCAGTGAGACAGTTTCCTACGAGCAGTACTTC.

This chain connects TRBV27 to TRBJ1-3, with D unresolved. V was cut by 5 bases and J by 3 bases, with 17 bases left in between. CDR1 and CDR2 from the germline V gene are MNHEY and SMNVEV (reference sequence). This CDR3 comprises 16 residues. CDR3 sequence reads: CASSPRTSYGGNTIYF. CDR3 coding DNA: TGTGCCAGCAGTCCAAGGACCTCATACGGTGGAAACACCATATATTTT.

The V call is TRBV10-3, the J call TRBJ2-1; the D gene is possibly TRBD2 (5 bases). CDR3 length: 13 amino acids. Trimming cost V 10 bases and J 6 bases, with 16 bases left between them. Germline CDR1 ENHRY, CDR2 SYGVKD. CDR3 bases: TGTGCCACTCAGACGCGGGTCTTCAATGAGCAGTTCTTC. As protein: CATQTRVFNEQFF.

The chain joins TRBV28 to TRBJ2-6; the match to TRBD2 covers 14 bases. Germline V gene sequence: CDR1 MDHEN, CDR2 SYDVKM. The V segment lost 4 bases and the J segment 4 bases; nucleotides outside the gene matches: 6. The CDR3 covers 18 residues. Written as DNA, the CDR3 is TGTGCCAGCAGTTCGACTAGCGGGAGGGCCATAGGGGCCAACGTCCTGACTTTC. This encodes CASSSTSGRAIGANVLTF.

This clonotype was counted a few times. This rearrangement joins TRBV7-2 to TRBJ2-5; 9 positions agree with TRBD1. The junction had 12 bases not matched to a gene; V was cut back by 5 bases and J by 5 bases. The CDR3 has 16 residues. CDR1 SGHTA and CDR2 FQGNSA come from the germline V gene. The CDR3: CASSTRKGTGRETQYF. The CDR3 DNA sequence: TGTGCCAGCAGCACCCGGAAAGGGACAGGGAGGGAGACCCAGTACTTC.

This clonotype was detected a few times. This chain joins TRBV5-1 and TRBJ1-1; D remains ambiguous. In germline, CDR1 is SGHRS, CDR2 YFSETQ. This CDR3 contains 16 residues. V lost 5 bases and J lost 0, with 17 bases in between. CDR3 in DNA: TGCGCCAGCAGATTTGGACGGAGTAAAATGAACACTGAAGCTTTCTTT. Its translation is CASRFGRSKMNTEAFF.

The V call is TRBV29-1, the J call TRBJ2-3, with 10 bases that match TRBD2. This CDR3 has 14 residues. Germline values: CDR1 SQVTM, CDR2 ANQGSEA. V shed 4 bases, J shed 6 bases, and the junction held 7 bases outside the gene matches. The CDR3 loop is CSVGRTSGTDTQYF. The CDR3 DNA follows: TGCAGCGTTGGTCGAACTAGCGGGACGGATACGCAGTATTTT.

This clonotype was seen only a few times. The chain has TRBV27 and TRBJ2-1; 9 bases are shared with TRBD1. J lost 8 bases, V lost 6 bases, and 14 bases had no gene match. CDR1 and CDR2 from the germline V gene are MNHEY and SMNVEV (reference sequence). There are 16 residues in the CDR3. CDR3 nucleotides: TGTGCCAGCAGAGAGAGTCCGGGACAGGGTGAAGATGAGCAGTTCTTC. Its protein product is CASRESPGQGEDEQFF.

The chain has TRBV25-1 and TRBJ2-5; 13 bases line up with TRBD2. The CDR3 is 15 amino acids. From germline, CDR1 is MGHDK and CDR2 SYGVNS. With V trimmed by 4 bases and J by 5 bases, 4 bases remained unmatched. CDR3 in DNA: TGTGCCAGCAGTGCGGGGACTAGCGGGGCTGAGACCCAGTACTTC. It specifies CASSAGTSGAETQYF.

The chain has TRBV20-1 and TRBJ2-6, with TRBD2 matching over 8 bases. The CDR3 covers 15 residues. In germline, CDR1 is DFQATT, CDR2 SNEGSKA (reference sequence). The V segment lost 6 bases and the J segment 5 bases; nucleotides outside the gene matches: 9. CDR3: CSAKDGGVRANVLTF. Here the CDR3 DNA reads TGCAGTGCGAAAGACGGGGGGGTCAGGGCCAACGTCCTGACTTTC.